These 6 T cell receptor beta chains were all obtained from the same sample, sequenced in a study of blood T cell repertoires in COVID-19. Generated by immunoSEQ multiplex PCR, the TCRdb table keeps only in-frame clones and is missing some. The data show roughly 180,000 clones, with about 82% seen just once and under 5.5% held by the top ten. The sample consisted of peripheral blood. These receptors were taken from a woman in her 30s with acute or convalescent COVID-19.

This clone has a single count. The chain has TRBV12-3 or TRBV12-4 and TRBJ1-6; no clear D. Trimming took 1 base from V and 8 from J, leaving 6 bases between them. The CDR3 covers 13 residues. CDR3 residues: CASSLEPHSPLHF. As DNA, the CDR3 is TGTGCCAGCAGTTTAGAGCCCCATTCACCCCTCCACTTT.

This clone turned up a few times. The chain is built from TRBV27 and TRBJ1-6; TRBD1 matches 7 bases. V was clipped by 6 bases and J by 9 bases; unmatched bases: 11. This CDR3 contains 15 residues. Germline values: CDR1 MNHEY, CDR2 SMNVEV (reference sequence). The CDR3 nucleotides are TGTGCCAGCAGCTTCAGGGGGGCGCAGGGTTCACCCCTCCACTTT. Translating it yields CASSFRGAQGSPLHF.

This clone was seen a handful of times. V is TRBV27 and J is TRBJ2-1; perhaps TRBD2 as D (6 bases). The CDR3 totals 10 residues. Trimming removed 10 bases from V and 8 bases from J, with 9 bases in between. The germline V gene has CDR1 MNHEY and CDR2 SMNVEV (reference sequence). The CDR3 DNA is TGTGCCACCGGGAGATATGAGCAGTTCTTC. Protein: CATGRYEQFF.

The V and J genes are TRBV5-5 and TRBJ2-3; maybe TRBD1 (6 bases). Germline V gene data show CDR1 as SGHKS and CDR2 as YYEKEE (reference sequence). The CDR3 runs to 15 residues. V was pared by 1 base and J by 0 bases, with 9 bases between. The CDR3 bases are TGTGCCAGCAGCTTGTCAGGACAGAGCACAGATACGCAGTATTTT. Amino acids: CASSLSGQSTDTQYF.

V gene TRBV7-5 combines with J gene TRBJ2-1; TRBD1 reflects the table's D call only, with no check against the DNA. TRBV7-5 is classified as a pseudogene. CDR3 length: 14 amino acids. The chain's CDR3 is CVRIRQDRYNEQFF. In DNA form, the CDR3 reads TGTGTCAGAATTCGACAGGACAGATACAATGAGCAGTTCTTC.

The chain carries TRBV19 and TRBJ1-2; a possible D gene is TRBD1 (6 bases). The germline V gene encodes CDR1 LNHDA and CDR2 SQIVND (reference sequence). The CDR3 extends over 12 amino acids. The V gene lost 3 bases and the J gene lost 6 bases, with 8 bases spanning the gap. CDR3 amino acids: CASSIRGHGYTF. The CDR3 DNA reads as TGTGCCAGTAGTATCAGGGGCCATGGCTACACCTTC.